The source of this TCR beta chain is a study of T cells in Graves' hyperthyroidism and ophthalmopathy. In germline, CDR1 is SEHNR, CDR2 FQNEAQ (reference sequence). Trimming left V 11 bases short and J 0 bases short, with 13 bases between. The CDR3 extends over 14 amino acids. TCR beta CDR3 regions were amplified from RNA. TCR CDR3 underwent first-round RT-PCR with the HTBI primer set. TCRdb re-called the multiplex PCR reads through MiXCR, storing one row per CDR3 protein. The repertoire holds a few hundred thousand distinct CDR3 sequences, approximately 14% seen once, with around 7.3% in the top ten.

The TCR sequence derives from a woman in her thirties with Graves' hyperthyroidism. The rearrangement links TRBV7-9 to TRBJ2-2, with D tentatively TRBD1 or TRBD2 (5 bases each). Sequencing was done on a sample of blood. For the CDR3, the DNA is TGTGCCCTCGGGGCTACTGCGAACACCGGGGAGCTGTTTTTT. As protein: CALGATANTGELFF.